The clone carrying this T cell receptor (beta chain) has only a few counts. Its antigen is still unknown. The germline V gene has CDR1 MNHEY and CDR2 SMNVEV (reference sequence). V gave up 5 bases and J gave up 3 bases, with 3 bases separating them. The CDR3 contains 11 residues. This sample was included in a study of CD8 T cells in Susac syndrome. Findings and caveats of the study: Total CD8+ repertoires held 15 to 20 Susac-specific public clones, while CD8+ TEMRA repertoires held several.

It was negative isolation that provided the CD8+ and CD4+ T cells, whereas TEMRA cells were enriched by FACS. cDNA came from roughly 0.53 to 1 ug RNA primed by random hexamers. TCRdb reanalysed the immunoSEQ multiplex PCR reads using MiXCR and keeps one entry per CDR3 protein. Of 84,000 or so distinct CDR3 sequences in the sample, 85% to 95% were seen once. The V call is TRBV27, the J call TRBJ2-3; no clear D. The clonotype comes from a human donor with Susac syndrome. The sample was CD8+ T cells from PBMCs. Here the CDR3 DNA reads TGTGCCAGCAGTGCGACAGATACGCAGTATTTT. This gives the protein CASSATDTQYF.